The 15 T cell receptor beta chains listed next were all sequenced from one sample in a study of read filtering for tumor transcriptome and immune sequencing. From about 0.4 ug of RNA, a library with molecular barcoded alpha/delta and beta/gamma adaptors was made. Each CDR3 protein gets one entry after TCRdb re-called the reads with MiXCR. The repertoire holds 57,000 or so distinct CDR3 sequences, with roughly 18% as singletons. The sequenced sample was a population of CD138-negative cells sorted from bone marrow. The receptor set was obtained from a donor at least 40 years old with multiple myeloma.

This clonotype was picked up many times. This rearrangement joins TRBV6-5 to TRBJ2-5; D unresolved. The V gene's germline CDR1 is MNHEY and CDR2 SVGAGI. There are 13 residues in the CDR3. Trimming pared 6 bases from V and 5 bases from J, leaving 13 bases between. CDR3: CASSPAVGETQYF. Written as DNA, the CDR3 is TGTGCCAGCAGCCCGGCGGTCGGGGAGACCCAGTACTTC.

This clonotype has only a few counts. An end of the junction differs from the germline gene, which may be a read error. The chain recombines TRBV29-1 with TRBJ1-1; D gene uncertain. The germline CDR1 and CDR2 sequences are SQVTM and ANQGSEA. The CDR3 is made up of 12 amino acids. The CDR3 reads CSVEGLSTEAFF. As DNA, the CDR3 is TGCAGCGTCGAAGGCCTCAGTACTGAAGCTTTCTTT.

This clonotype was counted at least ten times. In nucleotides, the CDR3 is TGCGCCAGCAACCCGCTGGTGGCGGTGAACACTGAAGCTTTCTTT. It yields the protein CASNPLVAVNTEAFF. V usage is TRBV5-1 and J usage is TRBJ1-1; D not resolved. V was trimmed by 6 bases and J by 0 bases, leaving 15 bases between them. Germline V gene data show CDR1 as SGHRS and CDR2 as YFSETQ. The CDR3 loop spans 15 amino acids.

This clonotype was recorded at least ten times. J is TRBJ2-3 and V is TRBV30; D not certain. The CDR3 is 11 amino acids. V shed 7 bases and J shed 4 bases, with 9 bases lying between them. Germline V gene lookup returns CDR1 GTSNPN and CDR2 SVGIG (reference sequence). CDR3 sequence: CASTHPDTQYF. The CDR3 nucleotides read TGTGCCTCGACCCATCCAGATACGCAGTATTTT.

This clonotype was observed at least ten times. This chain joins TRBV6-1 and TRBJ1-5, with TRBD1 as a possible D gene (5 bases). V was clipped by 2 bases and J by 2 bases, with 13 bases between them. The CDR3 runs 16 residues. Per the germline V gene, CDR1 is MNHNS and CDR2 is SASEGT. The CDR3 sequence: CASSEWWGWGNQPQHF. In DNA, the CDR3 is TGTGCCAGCAGTGAATGGTGGGGGTGGGGCAATCAGCCCCAGCATTTT.

This clonotype was observed many times. The rearrangement links TRBV7-9 to TRBJ2-7, with D perhaps matching TRBD1 (7 bases). The CDR3 covers 13 residues. V was shortened by 5 bases and J by 5 bases, with 13 bases between the two germline ends. Germline V gene lookup returns CDR1 SEHNR and CDR2 FQNEAQ (reference sequence). The CDR3: CASSRRGLNEQYF. The CDR3 bases are TGTGCCAGCAGCCGGAGGGGGCTCAACGAGCAGTACTTC. The entire variable domain, with the rest obtained from reference TRBV7-9 and TRBJ2-7, is as follows: DTGVSQNPRHKITKRGQNVTFRCDPISEHNRLYWYRQTLGQGPEFLTYFQNEAQLEKSRLLSDRFSAERPKGSFSTLEIQRTEQGDSAMYLCASSRRGLNEQYFGPGTRLTVT.

The J gene is TRBJ2-3, the V gene TRBV20-1; D remains ambiguous. Germline loops: CDR1 DFQATT, CDR2 SNEGSKA (reference sequence). The CDR3 spans 13 residues. Trimming pared 1 base from V and 6 bases from J, leaving 11 bases between. The CDR3 reads CSARGPTLDTQYF. The CDR3 DNA sequence: TGCAGTGCTAGAGGGCCGACCCTCGATACGCAGTATTTT.

This clonotype showed up many times. The chain recombines TRBV7-2 with TRBJ2-5, with D hard to call. This CDR3 has 11 residues. The V end lost 1 base, the J end lost 13 bases, and 10 bases lay between the germline ends. The germline CDR1 and CDR2 sequences are SGHTA and FQGNSA. Here the CDR3 reads CASSLDTVRYF. The CDR3 DNA reads TGTGCCAGCAGCTTAGACACGGTGAGGTACTTC.

The V and J genes are TRBV29-1 and TRBJ2-5, with no clear D. The CDR3 length is 12 residues. Trimming removed 4 bases at V and 9 bases at J, with 15 bases between. The V gene's germline CDR1 is SQVTM and CDR2 ANQGSEA. In nucleotides, the CDR3 is TGCAGCGTTGTAGTAGGAGAAGACGCCCAGTACTTC. Translating it yields CSVVVGEDAQYF.

This clonotype occurred many times. The chain recombines TRBV5-1 with TRBJ2-3; 9 bases line up with TRBD2. V trimming: 7 bases; J trimming: 10 bases; junction bases outside the gene matches: 16. The germline gives CDR1 SGHRS, CDR2 YFSETQ. The CDR3 length is 15 residues. The DNA for the CDR3 is TGCGCCAGCTCGGATGAACGCGGGAGGGCGGTGGCGCAGTATTTT. This sequence encodes CASSDERGRAVAQYF.

This clonotype showed up many times. The chain carries TRBV29-1 and TRBJ1-1, with 8 bases matching TRBD1. Germline V gene lookup returns CDR1 SQVTM and CDR2 ANQGSEA. J gave up 0 bases and V 6 bases, and 3 bases lay outside the gene matches. The CDR3 runs to 13 residues. CDR3 protein: CSVGDRMNTEAFF. For the CDR3, the DNA is TGCAGCGTGGGGGACAGGATGAACACTGAAGCTTTCTTT.

This clonotype has a count of ten or more. The chain employs TRBV2 and TRBJ2-1; D is perhaps TRBD1 (5 bases). V lost 8 bases and J 3 bases, leaving 5 bases between the germline ends. This CDR3 contains 11 residues. Germline CDR1 reads SNHLY; CDR2 reads FYNNEI. As DNA, the CDR3 is TGTGCCAGCCAGGGCTACAATGAGCAGTTCTTC. It codes for CASQGYNEQFF.

This clonotype was seen a handful of times. The V call is TRBV2, the J call TRBJ1-5, with D maybe TRBD1 (5 bases). Germline CDR1 reads SNHLY; CDR2 reads FYNNEI. The CDR3 sequence is 14 residues long. V was shortened by 7 bases and J by 7 bases, with 17 bases between the two germline ends. The CDR3 loop is CASIDRTGHQPQHF. In DNA form, the CDR3 reads TGTGCCAGCATAGACCGTACAGGACACCAGCCCCAGCATTTT. Variable domain in full (rest from reference TRBV2 and TRBJ1-5): EPEVTQTPSHQVTQMGQEVILRCVPISNHLYFYWYRQILGQKVEFLVSFYNNEISEKSEIFDDQFSVERPDGSNFTLKIRSTKLEDSAMYFCASIDRTGHQPQHFGDGTRLSIL.

The rearrangement joins TRBV20-1 to TRBJ1-2; perhaps TRBD1 as D (6 bases). Trimming stripped 7 bases from V and 4 bases from J, with 22 bases between. This CDR3 spans 15 amino acids. Per germline, CDR1 DFQATT and CDR2 SNEGSKA (reference sequence). The DNA for the CDR3 is TGCAGTGTATTTAGCCCGGGACAAGCTAGCTATGGCTACACCTTC. It encodes CSVFSPGQASYGYTF.

This rearrangement joins TRBV4-2 to TRBJ1-5, with unresolved D. Germline lookup yields CDR1 LGHNA and CDR2 YNFKEQ. The CDR3 spans 15 residues. The V end was cut by 1 base, the J end by 1 base, with 8 bases between. As DNA, the CDR3 is TGTGCCAGCAGCCAAGGTTACGGGAGCAATCAGCCCCAGCATTTT. Amino acids: CASSQGYGSNQPQHF.